This record looks at one TCR beta chain sequence and its context. The sample belongs to a study of blood T cells in healthy people across ages. Primed by a sample-barcoded 5' primer and a J-beta primer mix, a second PCR proceeded for about 7 to 11 cycles. TCRdb independently ran MiXCR on the 5' RACE reads; one entry per CDR3 protein. Among 750,000 to 850,000 distinct CDR3 sequences listed, roughly 25% were seen once. V was pared by 5 bases and J by 6 bases, with 13 bases between. The CDR3 contains 13 residues. Germline V gene lookup returns CDR1 SQVTM and CDR2 ANQGSEA. This sample was also put to use in a study of T cells of mothers and their children.

The TCR comes from a boy aged 10-17 years in good health. This sequence joins TRBV29-1 and TRBJ1-4; possibly TRBD1 for D (5 bases). Specimen: blood. In nucleotides, the CDR3 is TGCAGCGTTCTGCTAGGGGCTGATGAAAAACTGTTTTTT. Its translation: CSVLLGADEKLFF.